This T cell receptor (beta chain) comes out of a study of T cell changes during pregnancy in multiple sclerosis. V lost 4 bases, J lost 5 bases, and 6 bases stayed unmatched. CDR3 length: 16 residues. Germline V gene sequence: CDR1 SGHRS, CDR2 YFSETQ. The protocol was immunoSEQ multiplex PCR, while the TCRdb copy is restricted to in-frame clones and leaves out a portion. The sample yields around 92,000 clones, 85% to 95% seen once. The chain combines TRBV5-1 with TRBJ2-1; 13 nucleotides align to TRBD2. Sequencing was performed on peripheral blood, taken in the first trimester of pregnancy. The TCR originated in a female donor with multiple sclerosis, enrolled in a pregnancy study. The CDR3 nucleotides read TGCGCCAGCAGCGCTCCGACTAGCGGGGGGCACAATGAGCAGTTCTTC. It codes for CASSAPTSGGHNEQFF.